This T cell receptor (beta chain) was sequenced during a study of shared clonotypes between healthy human individuals. About the research overall: Participating donors consisted of two women and a few men aged 18 to 49. General study results and limits: When naive CD4 clonotypes were compared across a handful of donors, about 4.9% were shared. Relative to memory subsets, naive subsets generally showed larger estimated richness.

Each subset's genomic DNA was split evenly across several immunoSEQ plates. Libraries were prepared by immunoSEQ multiplex PCR; TCRdb keeps only in-frame clonotypes and omits some of them. The sample carries roughly 700,000 clones, 74% recorded once. The J segment lost 4 bases and the V segment lost 3 bases, leaving 1 base of the junction unmatched. CDR3 length: 14 amino acids. Per the germline V gene, CDR1 is SGDLS and CDR2 is YYNGEE. Points on this clone: Its antigen is unidentified.

What was sequenced was memory CD4+ T cells sorted from blood. Subset indicated: CD45RA-negative fraction. The rearrangement joins TRBV9 to TRBJ2-3; TRBD1 matches 11 bases. This receptor was obtained from a woman aged 25 to 39 in good health. CDR3 sequence (DNA): TGTGCCAGCAGCGAGGACAGGGGGCCAGATACGCAGTATTTT. This gives the protein CASSEDRGPDTQYF.